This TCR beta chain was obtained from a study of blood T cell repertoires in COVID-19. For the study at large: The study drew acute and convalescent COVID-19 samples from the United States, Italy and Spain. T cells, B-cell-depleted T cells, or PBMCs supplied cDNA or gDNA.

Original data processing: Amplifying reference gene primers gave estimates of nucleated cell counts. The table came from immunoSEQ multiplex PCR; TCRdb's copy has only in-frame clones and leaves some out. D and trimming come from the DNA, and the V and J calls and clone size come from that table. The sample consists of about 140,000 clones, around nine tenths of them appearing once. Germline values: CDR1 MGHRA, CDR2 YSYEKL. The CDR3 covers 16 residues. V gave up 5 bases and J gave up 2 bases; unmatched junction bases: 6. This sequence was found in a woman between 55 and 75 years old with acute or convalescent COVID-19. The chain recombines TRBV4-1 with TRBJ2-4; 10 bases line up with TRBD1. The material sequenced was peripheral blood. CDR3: CASSLTTGGTKNIQYF. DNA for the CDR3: TGCGCCAGCAGCTTAACGACAGGGGGCACCAAAAACATTCAGTACTTC.